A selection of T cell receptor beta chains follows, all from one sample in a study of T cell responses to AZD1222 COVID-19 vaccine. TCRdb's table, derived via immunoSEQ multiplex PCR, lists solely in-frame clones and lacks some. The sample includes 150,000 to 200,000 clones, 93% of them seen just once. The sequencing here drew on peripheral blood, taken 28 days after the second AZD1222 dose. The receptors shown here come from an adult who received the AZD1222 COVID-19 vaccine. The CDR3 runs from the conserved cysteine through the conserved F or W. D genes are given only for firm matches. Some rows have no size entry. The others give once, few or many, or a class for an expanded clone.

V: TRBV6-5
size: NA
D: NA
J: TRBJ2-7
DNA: TGTGCCAGCAGCCGAGAGGGCAGGGGGGTTTACGAGCAGTACTTC
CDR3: CASSREGRGVYEQYF

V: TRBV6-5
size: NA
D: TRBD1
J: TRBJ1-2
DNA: TGTGCCAGCAGTCTACAGGGGAACTATGGCTACACCTTC
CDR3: CASSLQGNYGYTF

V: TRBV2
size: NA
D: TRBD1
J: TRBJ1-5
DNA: TGTGCCAGCAGTAGGACAGGGGATCAGCCCCAGCATTTT
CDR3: CASSRTGDQPQHF

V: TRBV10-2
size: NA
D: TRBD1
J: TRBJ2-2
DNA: TGCGCCAGCAGTCAGGCCTTGGGGACAGGGACCACCGGGGAGCTGTTTTTT
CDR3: CASSQALGTGTTGELFF

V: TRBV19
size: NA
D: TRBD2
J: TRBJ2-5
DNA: TGTGCCAGTAGTGATAGCGGGGCCCTGGAGACCCAGTACTTC
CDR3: CASSDSGALETQYF

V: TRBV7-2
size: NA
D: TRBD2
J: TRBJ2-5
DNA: TGTGCCAGCAGCTCCTGGACTAGCGGGGGAGAGACCCAGTACTTC
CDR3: CASSSWTSGGETQYF

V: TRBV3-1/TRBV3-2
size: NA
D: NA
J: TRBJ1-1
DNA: TGTGCCAGCAGCCAAGAAAGGGTAGTCAACACTGAAGCTTTCTTT
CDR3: CASSQERVVNTEAFF

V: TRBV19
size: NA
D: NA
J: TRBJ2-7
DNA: TGTGCCAGTAGTGGCAGGATCTCCTACGAGCAGTACTTC
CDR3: CASSGRISYEQYF

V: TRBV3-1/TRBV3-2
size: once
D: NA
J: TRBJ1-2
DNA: TGTGCCAGCAGCTCGAACCAGGGATTGGGGGGTTACTATGGCTACACCTTC
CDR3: CASSSNQGLGGYYGYTF

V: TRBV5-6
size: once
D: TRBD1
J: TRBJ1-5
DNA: TGTGCCAGCAGCTTGGGTGACAGGGAGGGTCAGCCCCAGCATTTT
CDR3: CASSLGDREGQPQHF

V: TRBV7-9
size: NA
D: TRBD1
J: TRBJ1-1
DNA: TGTGCCAGCAGCATCGACAGGGGATATGAAGCTTTCTTT
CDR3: CASSIDRGYEAFF

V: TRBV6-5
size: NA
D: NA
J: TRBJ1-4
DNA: TGTGCCAGCAGCAGGGGACCGGGTAATGAAAAACTGTTTTTT
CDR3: CASSRGPGNEKLFF

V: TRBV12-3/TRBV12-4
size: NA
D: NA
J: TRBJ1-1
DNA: TGTGCCAGCAGTTTTGGGACTGAAGCTTTCTTT
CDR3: CASSFGTEAFF

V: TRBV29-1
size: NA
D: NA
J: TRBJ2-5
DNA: TGCAGCGCCGGAGTTGGGGGCCTCCAAGAGACCCAGTACTTC
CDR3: CSAGVGGLQETQYF

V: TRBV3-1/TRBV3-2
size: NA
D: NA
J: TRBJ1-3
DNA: TGTGCCAGCAGCCACAAGGCAAGGACATCTTCTGGAAACACCATATATTTT
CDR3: CASSHKARTSSGNTIYF

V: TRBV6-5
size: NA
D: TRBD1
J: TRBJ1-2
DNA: TGTGCCCTCACGACAGGGAACTATGGCTACACCTTC
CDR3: CALTTGNYGYTF

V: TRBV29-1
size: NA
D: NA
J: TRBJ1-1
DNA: TGCAGCGTTGACCCAGGATCCAAAGCTTTCTTT
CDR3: CSVDPGSKAFF

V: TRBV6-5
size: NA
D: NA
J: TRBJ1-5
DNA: TGTGCCAGCGCCTACTCGGATGCCGGATTTCAGCCCCAGCATTTT
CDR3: CASAYSDAGFQPQHF

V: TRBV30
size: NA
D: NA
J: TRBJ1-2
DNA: TGTGCCTGGTTGGGAGGAACAGGGAACTATGGCTACACCTTC
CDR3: CAWLGGTGNYGYTF

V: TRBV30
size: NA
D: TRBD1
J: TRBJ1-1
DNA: TGTGCCCGGGGGCGGGCAGGGGGGTACACTGAAGCTTTCTTT
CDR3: CARGRAGGYTEAFF

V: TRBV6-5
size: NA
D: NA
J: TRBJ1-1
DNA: TGTGCCAGCAGCGATATCGGATCCATGAACACTGAAGCTTTCTTT
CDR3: CASSDIGSMNTEAFF

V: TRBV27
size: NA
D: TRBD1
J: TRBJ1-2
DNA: TGTGCCAGCACGTCACGACAGGGTCTCTATGGCTACACCTTC
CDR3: CASTSRQGLYGYTF

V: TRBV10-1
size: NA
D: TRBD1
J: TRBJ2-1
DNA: TGCGCCAGCAGTGACCCGACAGGGGACCGTCGGAATGAGCAGTTCTTC
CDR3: CASSDPTGDRRNEQFF

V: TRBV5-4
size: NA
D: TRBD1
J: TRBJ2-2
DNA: TGTGCCAGCAGCAGAAGTCCGGGACAGGGTTCCGGGGAGCTGTTTTTT
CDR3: CASSRSPGQGSGELFF

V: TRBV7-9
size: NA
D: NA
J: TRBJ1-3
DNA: TGTGCCAGCAGCTTAGGTAACCCTCGGGACACCATATATTTT
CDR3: CASSLGNPRDTIYF

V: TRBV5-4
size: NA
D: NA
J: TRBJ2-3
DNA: TGTGCCAGCAGCTTGTTGGTCGGAGCCACAGATACGCAGTATTTT
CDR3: CASSLLVGATDTQYF

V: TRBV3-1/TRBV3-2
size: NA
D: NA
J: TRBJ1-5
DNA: TGTGCCAGCAGCCCGGCGGGAAGCAATCAGCCCCAGCATTTT
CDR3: CASSPAGSNQPQHF

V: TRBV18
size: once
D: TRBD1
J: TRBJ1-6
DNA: TGTGCCAGCTCACCGGACAGGGGATATTCACCCCTCCACTTT
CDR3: CASSPDRGYSPLHF

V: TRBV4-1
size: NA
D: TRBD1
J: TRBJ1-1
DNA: TGCGCCAGCAGCCAAGGGACAGGGGGTTGGTACACTGAAGCTTTCTTT
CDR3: CASSQGTGGWYTEAFF

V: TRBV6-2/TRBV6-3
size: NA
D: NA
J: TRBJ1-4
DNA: TGTGCCAGCAGTTACTGGTCGGATGAAAAACTGTTTTTT
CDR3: CASSYWSDEKLFF

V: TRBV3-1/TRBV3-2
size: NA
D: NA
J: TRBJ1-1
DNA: TGTGCCAGCAGCCAAGGGGGGGCATTCAGCACTGAAGCTTTCTTT
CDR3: CASSQGGAFSTEAFF

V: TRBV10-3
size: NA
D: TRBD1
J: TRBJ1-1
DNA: TGTGCCGCCAAATCGAGTGGGACAGTGAACACTGAAGCTTTCTTT
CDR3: CAAKSSGTVNTEAFF

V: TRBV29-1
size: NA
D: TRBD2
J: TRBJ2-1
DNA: TGCAGCGTTGAAAAGAGCGGGGTATCCGGTGAGCAGTTCTTC
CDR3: CSVEKSGVSGEQFF

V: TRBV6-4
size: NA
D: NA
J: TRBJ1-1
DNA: TGTGCCAGCAGTGAGTTTCCAAACACTGAAGCTTTCTTT
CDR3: CASSEFPNTEAFF

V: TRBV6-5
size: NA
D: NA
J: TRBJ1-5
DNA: TGTGCCAGCAGTTACCGGGGTTTTCAGCCCCAGCATTTT
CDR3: CASSYRGFQPQHF

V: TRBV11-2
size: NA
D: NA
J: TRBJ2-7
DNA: TGTGCCAGCAGAGGCTCGCCAGACTCCTACGAGCAGTACTTC
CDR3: CASRGSPDSYEQYF

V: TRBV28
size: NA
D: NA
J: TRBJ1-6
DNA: TGTGCCAGCAGTTTTCGGGGTAGCTCCTATAATTCACCCCTCCACTTT
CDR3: CASSFRGSSYNSPLHF

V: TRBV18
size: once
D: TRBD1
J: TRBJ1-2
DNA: TGTGCCAGCTCACCAGAGTCAGGGGGAAACTATGGCTACACCTTC
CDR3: CASSPESGGNYGYTF

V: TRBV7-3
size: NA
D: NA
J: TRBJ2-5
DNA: TGTGCCAGCAGAAAAGGTCCGGCGGCACAAGAGACCCAGTACTTC
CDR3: CASRKGPAAQETQYF

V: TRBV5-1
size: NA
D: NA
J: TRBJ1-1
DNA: TGCGCCAGCAGCCTGCTGGGCAGGAACACTGAAGCTTTCTTT
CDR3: CASSLLGRNTEAFF